Listed here are 5 T cell receptor beta chains from one sample, sequenced in a study of PD-1 blockade in mismatch repair-deficient tumors. The protocol was immunoSEQ multiplex PCR, while the TCRdb copy is restricted to in-frame clones and leaves out a portion. The sample yields about 68,000 clones, approximately 78% seen once. The sample was peripheral blood, taken 2 weeks after starting pembrolizumab. The source is an adult with mismatch repair-deficient cancer.

Remarks on this clone: An end of the junction differs from the germline gene, which may be a read error. The chain joins TRBV7-3 to TRBJ2-1; TRBD2 aligns across 10 bases. The CDR3 contains 16 residues. Germline V gene data show CDR1 as SGHTA and CDR2 as FQGTGA. CDR3 sequence: CASSITLAGVANEQFF. For the CDR3, the DNA is TGTGCCAGCAGCATAACTCTAGCGGGAGTAGCCAATGAGCAGTTCTTC.

This clone has a single count. This chain connects TRBV27 to TRBJ2-3, with D possibly being TRBD1 or TRBD2 (5 bases each). This CDR3 comprises 18 residues. CDR1 is MNHEY, CDR2 SMNVEV, per germline (reference sequence). V was cut by 3 bases and J by 5 bases, with 24 bases left in between. The chain's CDR3 is CASSFLGRSSEKGDTQYF. CDR3 DNA: TGTGCCAGCAGTTTTTTGGGACGGAGTTCCGAAAAGGGAGATACGCAGTATTTT.

The rearrangement uses TRBV12-5 and TRBJ2-2, with D maybe TRBD2 (5 bases). Trimming removed 0 bases at V and 3 bases at J, with 8 bases between. This CDR3 has 15 amino acids. CDR1 and CDR2 from the germline V gene are LGHNT and FRNRAP. The CDR3 sequence: CASGLVSGYTGELFF. The CDR3 DNA follows: TGTGCTAGTGGTTTGGTATCGGGGTACACCGGGGAGCTGTTTTTT.

The chain recombines TRBV7-3 with TRBJ1-1; no reliable D call. Germline CDR1 is SGHTA and CDR2 is FQGTGA. There are 14 residues in the CDR3. Trimming pared 5 bases from V and 4 bases from J, leaving 14 bases between. CDR3 sequence (DNA): TGTGCCAGCAGCCCTCAGAGAGGATCCACTGAAGCTTTCTTT. Amino acid sequence: CASSPQRGSTEAFF.

The gene calls are TRBV27 and TRBJ1-1, with 7 nucleotides matching TRBD1. The ends lost 6 bases at V and 12 bases at J; junction bases unmatched: 10. CDR3 length: 12 residues. CDR1 is MNHEY and CDR2 is SMNVEV in the germline V gene (reference sequence). DNA of the CDR3: TGTGCCAGCAGGGGGACAGCCGGGGTGACTTTCTTT. Its translation is CASRGTAGVTFF.